This T cell receptor (beta chain) came from a study of early T cells in non-severe SARS-CoV-2 infection (dated by TCRdb to about 2021). Background for the entire study: Bulk RNA from unsorted whole blood was used for TCR sequencing, so alpha and beta chains could not be paired. Overall study results and their limits: Matching against VDJdb was skewed toward anti-spike CD8 responses, likely underestimated virus-specific expansions, and missed private and CD4 specificities.

Sequences LGHDT (CDR1) and YNNKEL (CDR2) are obtained from the germline V gene (reference sequence). V is reduced by 2 bases and J by 0 bases, leaving a spacing of 9 bases between them. Inclusive of the bounding cysteine and phenylalanine, the CDR3 is 15 residues long. Only the CDR3 DNA stays, 45 bases, in frame from base 1. The library was generated by 5' RACE. Sequencing relied on a NextSeq 500. In the TCR library protocol, unique molecular identifiers were attached to individual cDNA molecules to correct for PCR bias and sequencing error. Both TCR alpha and beta chains were sequenced, and tight co-correlation was observed between alpha and beta sequence abundances in each sample. From the authors' description of their analysis: Decombinator V4 was used to perform V gene, J gene and CDR3 annotation of TCR sequences. Expanded TCRs were defined as changing significantly between any two time points under a Poisson model with p below 0.0001. TCR abundances were normalised to the total number of TCRs sequenced per sample and were expressed as counts per million. MAIT TCRs were defined by TRAV1-2 paired with TRAJ12, TRAJ20 or TRAJ33, and iNKT TCRs by TRAV10 paired with TRAJ18. VDJdb, accessed 1 November 2021, was searched for CMV, EBV and SARS-CoV-2 annotated TCRs, with TCRs annotated for multiple antigens excluded. TCRdb ran its own pipeline on the public reads, namely fastp trimming at Q25 and MiXCR clone calling, and kept in-frame beta chains. Every CDR3 protein is listed once, alongside the most common genes and DNA of its rows. TCRdb's processing, not the study's, gives the V and J calls here. This sample lists 40,000 to 55,000 distinct CDR3 sequences; around 7.7% were detected once. 5.8% of the sample goes to the ten largest clones.

The sample holds a few counts of this clonotype. Its antigen specificity is not known. Base quality data are lacking; no much larger clone is found one base away. The study was a case-control design nested within a healthcare worker cohort in London, UK, with weekly nasopharyngeal swab PCR tests and blood sampling. Healthcare workers were recruited between 23 and 31 March 2020, during the week of the UK lockdown, and were followed weekly for up to roughly 15 weeks. The rearrangement combines TRBV3-1 with TRBJ2-3; TRBD2 is possibly the D segment (6 matching bases). Specimen: whole blood. The sequence was obtained from an adult who was a healthcare worker with PCR-confirmed SARS-CoV-2 infection or an uninfected control (not recorded which). CDR3 reads: CASSQRGSSTDTQYF. In nucleotide form, the sequence is TGTGCCAGCAGCCAACGGGGGAGTAGCACAGATACGCAGTATTTT.